The T cell receptor (beta chain) under discussion was sequenced for a study of T cell repertoires in cytomegalovirus infection. Study as a whole: It was recently identified HLA-C-restricted and well-studied HLA-B-restricted CMV epitopes that the study used. Indicated by public TCR beta signatures were CMV infection and matching HLA type. Study findings and constraints: The ex vivo response was dominated by HLA-C-restricted CMV-specific TCR beta clonotypes.

With respect to this clonotype: What it binds is unknown.

V was cut by 3 bases and J by 2 bases, with 9 bases left in between. Germline assignment: CDR1 MNHEY and CDR2 SMNVEV (reference sequence). The CDR3 has 14 amino acids. TCRdb reprocessed the reads via MiXCR and lists one record per CDR3 protein. The sample includes roughly 920,000 distinct CDR3 sequences, 31% seen only once; the top ten take roughly 13%. This chain uses TRBV27 with TRBJ2-3; D call uncertain. The sequence derives from a human donor in good health (CMV status not recorded). Some clones in this sample may be carry-over from other donors' samples. The sample here was cultured CD8+ T cells from PBMCs, taken from culture after CMV antigen stimulation. Here the CDR3 reads CASSLAEITDTQYF. DNA of the CDR3: TGTGCCAGCAGTTTGGCCGAAATCACAGATACGCAGTATTTT.